The 20 T cell receptor beta chains given below trace back to one sample, sequenced in a study of vaccination and CD4 T cells after COVID-19. The antigens these receptors bind are not known. Treatment specified: approximately 10-day PBMC culture with coronavirus spike peptide pools or control peptides (ViraFEST assay). The study sequenced cultured CD4+ T cell DNA using the Oncomine TCR Beta short-read assay. TCRdb itself ran the PCR reads through MiXCR, one entry per CDR3 protein. Altogether almost 20,000 distinct CDR3 sequences are present, approximately 50% being singletons, with the ten largest covering 9%. Sample: CD4+ T cells from blood, cultured in vitro. These receptors were obtained from a human donor who had recovered from COVID-19.

The rearrangement uses TRBV29-1 and TRBJ2-5, with 7 bases matching TRBD2. Trimming took 6 bases from V and 5 from J; bases not matched to a gene: 15. There are 15 residues in the CDR3. Germline assignment: CDR1 SQVTM and CDR2 ANQGSEA. CDR3 sequence: CSVSRSAGDGETQYF. CDR3 nucleotide sequence: TGCAGCGTAAGCCGCAGCGCGGGGGACGGGGAGACCCAGTACTTC.

The chain has TRBV20-1 and TRBJ2-1; TRBD2 matches 8 bases. This CDR3 is 12 amino acids long. Trimming took 4 bases from V and 4 from J; bases not matched to a gene: 0. CDR1 and CDR2 (germline): DFQATT, SNEGSKA (reference sequence). CDR3 sequence reads: CSAKRGYNEQFF. The CDR3 region has the DNA TGCAGTGCTAAGCGGGGGTACAATGAGCAGTTCTTC.

The CDR3: CASSLATSGRATDTQYF. DNA of the CDR3: TGTGCCAGCAGCTTAGCGACTAGCGGGAGGGCAACAGATACGCAGTATTTT. This rearrangement joins TRBV7-9 to TRBJ2-3, with TRBD2 matching 14 bases. There are 17 residues in the CDR3. The germline CDR1 and CDR2 sequences are SEHNR and FQNEAQ (reference sequence). V was pared by 0 bases and J by 3 bases, with 2 bases of the junction left unmatched.

This clonotype has only a few counts. V gene TRBV9 combines with J gene TRBJ1-2; 10 bases match TRBD1. The CDR3 spans 16 residues. Germline loops: CDR1 SGDLS, CDR2 YYNGEE. V was pared by 0 bases and J by 7 bases, with 9 bases of the junction left unmatched. CDR3 nucleotides: TGTGCCAGCAGCGTAGGACAGGGGGCGAAGGGAGGTGGCTACACCTTC. Translation: CASSVGQGAKGGGYTF.

The chain employs TRBV6-2 or TRBV6-3 and TRBJ1-2; D call uncertain. V gave up 8 bases and J gave up 3 bases, with 13 bases separating them. The CDR3 has 13 amino acids. Germline V CDR1 and CDR2: MNHEY, SVGEGT. The CDR3 loop is CASSQVTDYGYTF. The CDR3 nucleotides read TGTGCCAGCTCACAAGTCACGGACTATGGCTACACCTTC.

This sequence joins TRBV30 and TRBJ1-5, with TRBD1 identical over 7 bases. CDR3 length: 13 amino acids. With V trimmed by 1 base and J by 7 bases, 4 bases remained unmatched. CDR1 is GTSNPN and CDR2 is SVGIG in the germline V gene (reference sequence). Here the CDR3 DNA reads TGTGCCTGGAGTGCCCAGGGGGGACAGCCCCAGCATTTT. This codes for CAWSAQGGQPQHF.

The CDR3 region has the DNA TGCAGTGCTAGAGATAAGAAGGCGGGGGTAGGCAATGAGCAGTTCTTC. Translation gives CSARDKKAGVGNEQFF. V gene TRBV20-1 combines with J gene TRBJ2-1; 7 bases line up with TRBD2. V gave up 0 bases and J gave up 6 bases; unmatched junction bases: 11. CDR1 is DFQATT, CDR2 SNEGSKA, per germline (reference sequence). The CDR3 is made up of 16 amino acids.

The chain carries TRBV28 and TRBJ2-7; D gene unclear. Germline-derived CDR1 and CDR2 are MDHEN and SYDVKM. V lost 6 bases to trimming and J lost 1 base, with 13 bases between them. The CDR3 length is 14 residues. The DNA for the CDR3 is TGTGCCAGCAGCCTGGACGTAGGTTCCTACGAGCAGTACTTC. It translates to CASSLDVGSYEQYF.

This chain links TRBV4-1 with TRBJ1-1; weak D call: TRBD1 (6 bases). Deletions cut 0 bases from V and 8 bases from J, with 19 bases between. Germline V lookup: CDR1 MGHRA, CDR2 YSYEKL. The CDR3 covers 16 residues. The CDR3 nucleotides read TGCGCCAGCAGCCAAGATCGATACAGGGACATCGGAGAAGCTTTCTTT. Its protein is CASSQDRYRDIGEAFF.

This rearrangement joins TRBV27 to TRBJ2-3, with TRBD2 matching over 9 bases. CDR1 is MNHEY, CDR2 SMNVEV, per germline (reference sequence). The CDR3 totals 16 residues. Trimming cost V 3 bases and J 2 bases; bases outside gene matches: 6. In DNA, the CDR3 is TGTGCCAGCAGTTTGGCGCGCGGGAGGGTCACAGATACGCAGTATTTT. Translation: CASSLARGRVTDTQYF.

The gene calls are TRBV6-5 and TRBJ2-7; either TRBD1 or TRBD2 may fit D (6 bases each). Germline V gene lookup returns CDR1 MNHEY and CDR2 SVGAGI. This CDR3 is 16 amino acids long. V was pared by 0 bases and J by 3 bases, with 15 bases between. CDR3 DNA sequence: TGTGCCAGCAGTTACTCCCAGTGGGGGGCCGGCTACGAGCAGTACTTC. This sequence encodes CASSYSQWGAGYEQYF.

The chain carries TRBV6-1 and TRBJ1-1; 9 bases align to TRBD1. Germline V CDR1 and CDR2: MNHNS, SASEGT. Trimming took 6 bases from V and 7 from J; bases not matched to a gene: 9. The CDR3 sequence is 14 residues long. The CDR3 protein is CASSRDRDLREAFF. The CDR3 bases are TGTGCCAGCAGCCGGGACAGGGATTTACGTGAAGCTTTCTTT.

This chain's CDR3 is CASLSSGRQETQYF. In DNA form, the CDR3 reads TGTGCCAGCCTCTCTAGCGGTAGACAAGAGACCCAGTACTTC. V gene TRBV6-1 combines with J gene TRBJ2-5; 7 bases align to TRBD2. This CDR3 is built from 14 residues. The junction had 8 bases not matched to a gene; V was cut back by 8 bases and J by 2 bases. Germline V gives CDR1 MNHNS, CDR2 SASEGT.

The chain is built from TRBV30 and TRBJ2-5; TRBD1 might be the D (6 bases). The CDR3 totals 13 residues. Per germline, CDR1 GTSNPN and CDR2 SVGIG (reference sequence). The V and J ends lost 0 bases and 4 bases respectively, with 9 bases between them. The CDR3 nucleotides read TGTGCCTGGAGTGTACTGGGGGCAGAGACCCAGTACTTC. It is translated as CAWSVLGAETQYF.

V gene TRBV15 combines with J gene TRBJ2-3, with D maybe TRBD1 (6 bases). Trimming cost V 0 bases and J 5 bases, with 15 bases left between them. Germline assignment: CDR1 LNHNV and CDR2 YYDKDF (reference sequence). The CDR3 runs 16 residues. In nucleotides, the CDR3 is TGTGCCACCAGCAGAGATAGGAGCAGGGGCGTAGATACGCAGTATTTT. Protein product: CATSRDRSRGVDTQYF.

CDR3 loop: CASSIRADYFGQGYTF. The CDR3 bases are TGTGCCAGTAGTATACGGGCAGACTACTTTGGCCAGGGCTACACCTTC. This sequence joins TRBV19 and TRBJ1-2; D not certain. V lost 2 bases, J lost 8 bases, and 21 bases lay in between. This CDR3 comprises 16 residues. The germline CDR1 and CDR2 sequences are LNHDA and SQIVND (reference sequence).

Worth noting for this clonotype: A read error may account for a junction end that differs from germline. This chain connects TRBV12-3 or TRBV12-4 to TRBJ1-2; 7 bases agree with TRBD1. This CDR3 has 14 amino acids. The CDR3: CASSLSTGLYGYAF. CDR3 in DNA: TGTGCCAGCAGTCTCTCGACAGGGCTCTATGGCTACGCCTTC.

This chain uses TRBV7-2 with TRBJ2-3, with 8 bases identical to TRBD1. CDR1 and CDR2 from the germline V gene are SGHTA and FQGNSA. CDR3 length: 15 amino acids. Germline trimming cut 4 bases from V and 2 bases from J; bases unmatched to any gene: 5. The CDR3 bases are TGTGCCAGCAGCTCTCGACAGGGGTACACAGATACGCAGTATTTT. The encoded protein is CASSSRQGYTDTQYF.

CDR3 residues: CSARMGLAGELGVETQYF. The DNA of the CDR3 is TGCAGTGCTAGGATGGGACTAGCGGGGGAGCTGGGGGTGGAGACCCAGTACTTC. The rearrangement uses TRBV20-1 and TRBJ2-5, with 14 bases identical to TRBD2. Germline CDR1 and CDR2: DFQATT and SNEGSKA (reference sequence). This CDR3 comprises 18 residues. J lost 5 bases, V lost 3 bases, and 14 bases had no gene match.

This chain connects TRBV5-1 to TRBJ2-5; a possible D gene is TRBD2 (6 bases). V shed 4 bases and J shed 3 bases, with 16 bases lying between them. Germline V CDR1 and CDR2: SGHRS, YFSETQ. The CDR3 loop spans 15 amino acids. The CDR3 protein is CASSESGPVEETQYF. The CDR3 DNA is TGCGCCAGCAGCGAGAGCGGGCCGGTGGAAGAGACCCAGTACTTC.